Each of the 11 T cell receptor beta chains below was sequenced from the same sample in a study of T cells in Graves' hyperthyroidism and ophthalmopathy. The CDR3 regions of TCR beta were amplified from RNA transcripts. The primer set for the first-round RT-PCR of the TCR CDR3 was HTBI. TCRdb re-analysed the multiplex PCR reads in MiXCR, keeping a single row per CDR3 protein. Of 480,000 or so distinct CDR3 sequences in the sample, roughly 45% were seen once. Sequencing was performed on peripheral blood or thyroid tissue (not recorded which). The receptors were gathered from an adult woman with Graves' disease, either hyperthyroidism or ophthalmopathy (not recorded which).

This clonotype was seen more than once but under ten times. The J gene is TRBJ2-2, the V gene TRBV5-4; 10 bases align to TRBD2. V was clipped by 0 bases and J by 3 bases; unmatched bases: 2. The CDR3 loop spans 16 amino acids. Germline lookup yields CDR1 SGHNT and CDR2 YYREEE (reference sequence). DNA of the CDR3: TGTGCCAGCAGCTTGGCGGGACTAGCGCACACCGGGGAGCTGTTTTTT. This gives the protein CASSLAGLAHTGELFF.

This clonotype was recorded a few times. The genes are TRBV7-2 and TRBJ2-7; TRBD1 agrees at 10 bases. V lost 5 bases and J lost 5; bases outside the gene matches: 15. There are 17 residues in the CDR3. Germline V gene lookup returns CDR1 SGHTA and CDR2 FQGNSA. This CDR3 is CASSSTRQGAVGDEQYF. The CDR3 region has the DNA TGTGCCAGCAGCAGCACCAGACAGGGGGCAGTGGGGGACGAGCAGTACTTC.

This clonotype was counted a few times. The CDR3 DNA reads TGTGCCAGCAGCTTATTCGCGACAGGGGGCAGGGGCTACACCTTC. Encoded protein: CASSLFATGGRGYTF. J is TRBJ1-2 and V is TRBV7-9; TRBD1 agrees at 10 bases. Germline CDR1 SEHNR, CDR2 FQNEAQ (reference sequence). J lost 8 bases, V lost 2 bases, and 8 bases had no gene match. The CDR3 extends over 15 amino acids. Full variable domain (rest looked up from reference TRBV7-9 and TRBJ1-2): DTGVSQNPRHKITKRGQNVTFRCDPISEHNRLYWYRQTLGQGPEFLTYFQNEAQLEKSRLLSDRFSAERPKGSFSTLEIQRTEQGDSAMYLCASSLFATGGRGYTFGSGTRLTVV.

With regard to this clonotype: Relative to the germline gene, one junction end is altered; a read error may explain this. J is TRBJ2-5 and V is TRBV7-2; 9 bases map to TRBD1. Germline V gene lookup returns CDR1 SGHTA and CDR2 FQGNSA. The CDR3 is 17 residues long. The CDR3 spells CASSQGTGRERQETQYF. The CDR3 nucleotides read TGCGCCAGCAGCCAAGGGACAGGGCGGGAGCGTCAAGAGACCCAGTACTTC.

In this sample, this clonotype turned up many times. V and J are TRBV20-1 and TRBJ1-1, with a tentative D call TRBD1 (5 bases). Germline CDR1 DFQATT, CDR2 SNEGSKA (reference sequence). With 6 bases removed from V and 5 bases from J, the gap between germline ends came to 22 bases. The length of the CDR3 is 15 residues. CDR3 coding DNA: TGCAGTGCCGGGGGACCTACACTAAGCGGTACTGAAGCTTTCTTT. Translation: CSAGGPTLSGTEAFF.

The chain employs TRBV5-4 and TRBJ2-7; tentatively, D is TRBD1 or TRBD2 (6 bases each). The CDR3 has 14 residues. Germline loops: CDR1 SGHNT, CDR2 YYREEE (reference sequence). Trimming took 4 bases from V and 5 from J, leaving 16 bases between them. The CDR3 region is CASSEGGRSHEQYF. DNA of the CDR3: TGTGCCAGCAGCGAGGGGGGCAGGTCCCACGAGCAGTACTTC.

Concerning this clonotype: A much larger clone lies one base from this, so it may be a read error. This sequence joins TRBV20-1 and TRBJ2-2; 9 bases align to TRBD2. Germline assignment: CDR1 DFQATT and CDR2 SNEGSKA (reference sequence). This CDR3 contains 14 residues. J gave up 3 bases and V 1 base, and 0 bases lay outside the gene matches. For the CDR3, the DNA is TGCAGTGCTAGAGGACTAGCGGACACCGGGGAGCTGTTTTTT. Residues: CSARGLADTGELFF.

This chain joins TRBV7-2 and TRBJ2-2, with D possibly being TRBD2 (5 bases). Trimming shortened V by 5 bases and J by 8 bases, and 15 bases separated the two germline ends. CDR1 and CDR2 (germline): SGHTA, FQGNSA. The CDR3 consists of 14 residues. The CDR3 bases are TGTGCCAGCAGCCGCCGCCTAGCAGATGGGGAGCTGTTTTTT. This encodes CASSRRLADGELFF.

This clonotype appeared many times. The chain joins TRBV9 to TRBJ2-7; a weak D match, TRBD2 (6 bases). Trimming stripped 1 base from V and 2 bases from J, with 16 bases between. Germline V gene sequence: CDR1 SGDLS, CDR2 YYNGEE. This CDR3 spans 16 amino acids. The chain's CDR3 is CASSVTPGVAAYEQYF. The DNA for the CDR3 is TGTGCCAGCAGCGTAACTCCGGGGGTTGCGGCCTACGAGCAGTACTTC.

The CDR3 here is CSARARLRQGAGNTIYF. In DNA, the CDR3 is TGCAGTGCTAGAGCCAGGCTCCGACAGGGAGCAGGAAACACCATATATTTT. V and J are TRBV20-1 and TRBJ1-3, with 7 bases aligning to TRBD1. This CDR3 has 17 residues. Germline trimming cut 1 base from V and 4 bases from J; bases unmatched to any gene: 13. Germline CDR1 DFQATT, CDR2 SNEGSKA (reference sequence).

V and J are TRBV19 and TRBJ1-2; D is possibly TRBD1 (6 bases). Trimming shortened V by 6 bases and J by 10 bases, and 18 bases separated the two germline ends. This CDR3 region has 13 residues. CDR1 and CDR2 (germline): LNHDA, SQIVND (reference sequence). This CDR3 is CASSTGTKGPYTF. CDR3 sequence (DNA): TGTGCCAGTAGCACCGGGACAAAGGGCCCCTACACCTTC.